This T cell receptor beta chain was observed in a study of cytomegalovirus exposure and HLA in healthy donors. Notes on the study in general: Analysis was performed later, and it showed HLA-associated TCR beta chains to be more clonally expanded than equally common others.

The PCR contained 60 Vbeta and 13 Jbeta primers. Some clones are missing from TCRdb's copy, which holds only in-frame ones; the method was immunoSEQ multiplex PCR. The sample consists of over 100,000 clones, around three quarters of them appearing once. Worth noting for this clone: Its cognate antigen is unknown.

The germline V and J ends were trimmed by 7 bases and 8 bases, with 11 bases remaining between them. The CDR3 consists of 11 residues. The germline V gene encodes CDR1 MNHEY and CDR2 SVGAGI. The source is a young man in good health and CMV-seronegative. Sequenced sample: PBMCs. The V and J genes are TRBV6-5 and TRBJ1-1, with D possibly TRBD1 on 6 matching bases. The CDR3 coding sequence is TGTGCCAGCATGATACAGGGAGAAGCTTTCTTT. Its protein is CASMIQGEAFF.